The entry below gives a single T cell receptor (beta chain) sequence along with its context. The data stem from a study of shared clonotypes between healthy human individuals. Clones were sequenced by immunoSEQ multiplex PCR, and TCRdb holds only the in-frame ones, with some missing. The sample yields roughly 520,000 clones, 95% to 96% seen once. Germline loops: CDR1 SEHNR, CDR2 FQNEAQ (reference sequence). With 5 bases removed from V and 0 bases from J, the gap between germline ends came to 10 bases. The CDR3 length is 15 residues. The receptor comes from a woman younger than 45 in good health. The genes are TRBV7-9 and TRBJ2-2; D is unresolved. Sequenced: naive CD4+ T cells sorted from blood. Regarding subset: CD45RA+ positively selected. The CDR3 protein is CASSVWGTNTGELFF. The CDR3 DNA reads as TGTGCCAGCAGCGTTTGGGGTACGAACACCGGGGAGCTGTTTTTT.